The 5 T cell receptor beta chains below all came from one sample that was sequenced in a study of blood T cell repertoires in COVID-19 (TCRdb year 2020). Libraries were built with the immunoSEQ multiplex PCR assay. In TCRdb, the immuneACCESS table is reduced to in-frame sequences with V and J assigned. These tables do not hold every clone; where another copy was compared, an unresolved V gene accounts for under half, and the others remain unexplained. Across this sample there are approximately 490,000 clones, with 75% to 90% seen only once. 8.3% of the sample rests with the top ten. Sample: PBMCs or T cells enriched from blood (not recorded which). These receptors were taken from an older woman who had recovered from COVID-19.

This chain connects TRBV5-1 to TRBJ1-4; D gene uncertain. This CDR3 is built from 13 residues. CDR1 is SGHRS and CDR2 is YFSETQ in the germline V gene. Deletions cut 6 bases from V and 5 bases from J, with 11 bases between. CDR3 in DNA: TGCGCCAGCATGGGGAGACCCAATGAAAAACTGTTTTTT. It encodes CASMGRPNEKLFF.

This chain links TRBV13 with TRBJ1-2; 10 bases are a match to TRBD1. This CDR3 region has 15 residues. CDR1 and CDR2 (germline): PRHDT, FYEKMQ (reference sequence). V was pared by 3 bases and J by 3 bases, with 4 bases of the junction left unmatched. The CDR3 sequence: CASSLDGQGDYGYTF. The CDR3 DNA follows: TGTGCCAGCAGCTTGGACGGACAGGGGGACTATGGCTACACCTTC. The full variable domain, its missing parts supplied by reference TRBV13 and TRBJ1-2, is AAGVIQSPRHLIKEKRETATLKCYPIPRHDTVYWYQQGPGQDPQFLISFYEKMQSDKGSIPDRFSAQQFSDYHSELNMSSLELGDSALYFCASSLDGQGDYGYTFGSGTRLTVV.

The chain employs TRBV5-1 and TRBJ1-1; D is undetermined. Germline V gives CDR1 SGHRS, CDR2 YFSETQ. This CDR3 has 13 residues. With 4 bases removed from V and 1 base from J, the gap between germline ends came to 8 bases. The CDR3 sequence is CASSRSGNTEAFF. The CDR3 DNA is TGCGCCAGCAGCCGGTCAGGGAACACTGAAGCTTTCTTT.

This rearrangement joins TRBV7-4 to TRBJ1-4; unclear D gene. V dropped 5 bases and J dropped 3 bases, with 10 bases sitting between them. The CDR3 covers 14 residues. From germline, CDR1 is SGHVT and CDR2 SQSDAQ. CDR3 region: CASSPVPSNEKLFF. CDR3 nucleotide sequence: TGTGCCAGCAGCCCCGTTCCCTCTAATGAAAAACTGTTTTTT.

The chain employs TRBV6-5 and TRBJ1-1, with a tentative D call TRBD1 (5 bases). Per germline, CDR1 MNHEY and CDR2 SVGAGI. This CDR3 is 15 amino acids long. V lost 2 bases and J 1 base, leaving 11 bases between the germline ends. In nucleotides, the CDR3 is TGTGCCAGCAGTTACCCGGCAGGGAAGAACACTGAAGCTTTCTTT. Translated: CASSYPAGKNTEAFF.